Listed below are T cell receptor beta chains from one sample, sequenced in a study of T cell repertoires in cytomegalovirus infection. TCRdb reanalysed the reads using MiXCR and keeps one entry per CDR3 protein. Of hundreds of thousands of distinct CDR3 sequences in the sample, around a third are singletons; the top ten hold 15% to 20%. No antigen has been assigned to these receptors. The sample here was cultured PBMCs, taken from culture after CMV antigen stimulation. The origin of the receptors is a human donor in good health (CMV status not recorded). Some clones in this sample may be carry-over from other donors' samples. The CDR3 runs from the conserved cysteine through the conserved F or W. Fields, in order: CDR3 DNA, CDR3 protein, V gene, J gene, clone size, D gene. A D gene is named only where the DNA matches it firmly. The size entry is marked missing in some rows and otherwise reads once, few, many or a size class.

cdr3_nt: TGTGCCAGCAGCTTGGGCGGTTGGTGGGAATCGAACACTGAAGCTTTCTTT
cdr3_aa: CASSLGGWWESNTEAFF
v_call: TRBV5-6
j_call: TRBJ1-1
clone_size: many
d_call: NA

cdr3_nt: TGTGCCAGCAGCAAGGGACGGATCCAGTTCTTC
cdr3_aa: CASSKGRIQFF
v_call: TRBV5-3
j_call: TRBJ2-1
clone_size: NA
d_call: NA

cdr3_nt: TGTGCCAGCAGTTTAGGGACAGGGGGCGAGTATTTT
cdr3_aa: CASSLGTGGEYF
v_call: TRBV28
j_call: TRBJ2-3
clone_size: NA
d_call: TRBD1

cdr3_nt: TGTGCCAGCAGCTCCACCGGGACAGAACTCTACGAGCAGTACTTC
cdr3_aa: CASSSTGTELYEQYF
v_call: TRBV7-2
j_call: TRBJ2-7
clone_size: many
d_call: TRBD1

cdr3_nt: TGTGCCAGCAGTTTAGGTGGGAGGGCCGCCTACAATGAGCAGTTCTTC
cdr3_aa: CASSLGGRAAYNEQFF
v_call: TRBV12-3/TRBV12-4
j_call: TRBJ2-1
clone_size: NA
d_call: TRBD2

cdr3_nt: TGTGCCAGCAGCTTAGATCGGGGGGGCAATGAGCAGTTCTTC
cdr3_aa: CASSLDRGGNEQFF
v_call: TRBV11-2
j_call: TRBJ2-1
clone_size: few
d_call: TRBD2

cdr3_nt: TGTGCCAGCAGCCCTGGGACAGAGTACACCGGGGAGCTGTTTTTT
cdr3_aa: CASSPGTEYTGELFF
v_call: TRBV7-2
j_call: TRBJ2-2
clone_size: NA
d_call: TRBD1

cdr3_nt: TGCAGCGCTGACAGGGGCGAGACCCAGTACTTC
cdr3_aa: CSADRGETQYF
v_call: TRBV29-1
j_call: TRBJ2-5
clone_size: NA
d_call: TRBD1

cdr3_nt: TGTGCCAGCAGCCCCCCGGTTGCGTATACGCAGTATTTT
cdr3_aa: CASSPPVAYTQYF
v_call: TRBV7-9
j_call: TRBJ2-3
clone_size: NA
d_call: NA

cdr3_nt: TGTGCCAGCAGCTGGGGGGGCCCAGATCAGCCCCAGCATTTT
cdr3_aa: CASSWGGPDQPQHF
v_call: TRBV7-9
j_call: TRBJ1-5
clone_size: few
d_call: NA

cdr3_nt: TGTGCCAGCAGCTCTACAGTTCGTAATTCACCCCTCCACTTT
cdr3_aa: CASSSTVRNSPLHF
v_call: TRBV7-2
j_call: TRBJ1-6
clone_size: many
d_call: NA

cdr3_nt: TGTGCCAGCAGTGCCCTAGCGGGGGGTAGCGGAGAGACCCAGTACTTC
cdr3_aa: CASSALAGGSGETQYF
v_call: TRBV2
j_call: TRBJ2-5
clone_size: NA
d_call: TRBD2